Reported below is one T cell receptor beta chain. These data come from a study of T-cell memory formation after mild COVID-19. A single record per CDR3 protein comes from TCRdb applying MiXCR to the 5' RACE reads. This table holds roughly 150,000 distinct CDR3 sequences, about 14% found once. Germline CDR1 SNHLY, CDR2 FYNNEI. The V end was cut by 3 bases, the J end by 2 bases, with 18 bases between. The CDR3 spans 17 residues. The rearrangement links TRBV2 to TRBJ2-3; the D gene could be TRBD1 or TRBD2 (5 bases each). The sample comprised PBMCs or a T cell subset sorted from them (not recorded which). The sequence was obtained from an adult woman who had mild COVID-19 (a few samples of this study predate the infection). Cell type and time point are not known. The CDR3 DNA sequence: TGTGCCAGCAGTGACATTTGGGACGGAAGATTCACAGATACGCAGTATTTT. The encoded protein is CASSDIWDGRFTDTQYF.